These 21 T cell receptor beta chains were sequenced from one sample in a study of Ad26.COV2.S vaccination and SARS-CoV-2 variants. Treatment defined: around 19 received Ad26.COV2.S at low or high dose, single or two shots; about 5 received placebo; per-sample allocation not given. All samples were drawn on day 63, counting from the first vaccine or placebo injection. Profiling relied on immunoSEQ multiplex PCR, and the TCRdb table lists in-frame clones only, not all of them. The sample shows approximately 400,000 clones, 83% of them seen only once. Sequencing was performed on peripheral blood, taken in a trial of Ad26.COV2.S vaccine versus placebo. These receptors all stem from a person between 18 and 65 years old who received the Ad26.COV2.S COVID-19 vaccine or a placebo.

The genes are TRBV14 and TRBJ1-6; D call uncertain. Trimming removed 2 bases from V and 3 bases from J, with 11 bases in between. Germline CDR1 and CDR2: SGHDN and FVKESK. This CDR3 contains 16 residues. The CDR3 is CASSQMSQVYNSPLHF. Here the CDR3 DNA reads TGTGCCAGCAGCCAAATGAGCCAGGTCTATAATTCACCCCTCCACTTT.

The V and J genes are TRBV9 and TRBJ1-2, with TRBD1 as a possible D gene (5 bases). Trimming shortened V by 6 bases and J by 3 bases, and 18 bases separated the two germline ends. Per germline, CDR1 SGDLS and CDR2 YYNGEE. The CDR3 extends over 15 amino acids. CDR3: CASTEGSSPYYGYTF. The CDR3 DNA reads as TGTGCCAGCACCGAGGGGAGCTCTCCCTACTATGGCTACACCTTC.

The rearrangement uses TRBV20-1 and TRBJ2-1; 8 bases agree with TRBD2. The ends lost 3 bases at V and 8 bases at J; junction bases unmatched: 12. Germline CDR1 DFQATT, CDR2 SNEGSKA (reference sequence). The CDR3 is made up of 15 amino acids. The CDR3 DNA is TGCAGTGCTAGTTACCCAGCGGGAGCCCACTATGAGCAGTTCTTC. Amino acids: CSASYPAGAHYEQFF.

The J gene is TRBJ1-1, the V gene TRBV5-1, with D uncertain. The CDR3 runs 12 residues. V gave up 7 bases and J gave up 8 bases, with 15 bases separating them. The germline CDR1 and CDR2 sequences are SGHRS and YFSETQ. The CDR3 here is CASAFSGGEAFF. CDR3 nucleotide sequence: TGCGCCAGCGCATTTTCCGGAGGGGAAGCTTTCTTT.

V usage is TRBV5-1 and J usage is TRBJ2-7; 8 nucleotides align to TRBD1. Germline V gives CDR1 SGHRS, CDR2 YFSETQ. Trimming took 2 bases from V and 6 from J; bases not matched to a gene: 4. The CDR3 length is 13 residues. The CDR3 DNA sequence: TGCGCCAGCAGCTTTGCACAGGGGGGCGAGCAGTACTTC. Translated, it gives CASSFAQGGEQYF.

This chain links TRBV9 with TRBJ2-1; D unclear. Deletions cut 4 bases from V and 5 bases from J, with 4 bases between. Germline V gene sequence: CDR1 SGDLS, CDR2 YYNGEE. The CDR3 is 11 residues long. CDR3 DNA sequence: TGTGCCAGCAGCATCGACAATGAGCAGTTCTTC. Amino acids: CASSIDNEQFF.

The V gene is TRBV11-2, the J gene TRBJ1-2; 11 bases map to TRBD1. Trimming took 5 bases from V and 8 from J; bases not matched to a gene: 7. The CDR3 covers 14 residues. Looked up from germline, CDR1 is SGHAT and CDR2 is FQNNGV. The CDR3 bases are TGTGCCAGCAGCCTCCGGGACAGGGGGGGCGGCTACACCTTC. This gives the protein CASSLRDRGGGYTF.

The chain combines TRBV7-9 with TRBJ1-2; TRBD1 is a possible D gene (5 bases). Trimming shortened V by 2 bases and J by 0 bases, and 10 bases separated the two germline ends. This CDR3 has 15 residues. The germline V gene has CDR1 SEHNR and CDR2 FQNEAQ (reference sequence). The CDR3 nucleotides are TGTGCCAGCAGCTTACGGGGCAGCCCTAACTATGGCTACACCTTC. This sequence encodes CASSLRGSPNYGYTF.

J is TRBJ2-3 and V is TRBV5-1; the match to TRBD2 covers 9 bases. Trimming removed 0 bases from V and 1 base from J; junction bases left unmatched: 3. The germline gives CDR1 SGHRS, CDR2 YFSETQ. The CDR3 has 16 residues. The CDR3 coding sequence is TGCGCCAGCAGCTTGGGGGGACTAGCAGGCACAGATACGCAGTATTTT. Amino acid sequence: CASSLGGLAGTDTQYF.

The table lists this clone with a few counts. The gene calls are TRBV11-3 and TRBJ2-3; 10 bases agree with TRBD2. Germline CDR1 SGHNT, CDR2 YENEEA. This CDR3 comprises 12 residues. In nucleotides, the CDR3 is TGTGCAAGCGGGGGGGCCGCAGATACGCAGTATTTT. It codes for CASGGAADTQYF. Full variable domain (missing parts from reference TRBV11-3 and TRBJ2-3): EAGVVQSPRYKIIEKKQPVAFWCNPISGHNTLYWYLQNLGQGPELLIRYENEEAVDDSQLPKDRFSAERLKGVDSTLKIQPAELGDSAVYLCASGGAADTQYFGPGTRLTVL.

The chain links TRBV11-1 to TRBJ2-2; perhaps D is TRBD1 or TRBD2 (5 bases each). Germline-derived CDR1 and CDR2 are SGHAT and FQDESV (reference sequence). The CDR3 contains 15 residues. The ends were cut back, 5 bases at V and 4 bases at J, with 14 bases in the middle. CDR3 protein: CASSPRDGATGELFF. The CDR3 region has the DNA TGTGCCAGCAGCCCGAGGGACGGGGCCACCGGGGAGCTGTTTTTT.

The J gene is TRBJ2-5, the V gene TRBV6-5, with 9 nucleotides matching TRBD2. Looked up from germline, CDR1 is MNHEY and CDR2 is SVGAGI. The junction had 7 bases not matched to a gene; V was cut back by 6 bases and J by 2 bases. The CDR3 spans 15 residues. CDR3 loop: CASRLFAGGQETQYF. DNA for the CDR3: TGTGCCAGCAGATTATTCGCGGGGGGGCAAGAGACCCAGTACTTC.

V and J are TRBV30 and TRBJ2-1; possibly TRBD2 for D (5 bases). The ends were cut back, 2 bases at V and 7 bases at J, with 12 bases in the middle. CDR3 length equals 13 residues. The germline V gene encodes CDR1 GTSNPN and CDR2 SVGIG (reference sequence). CDR3 DNA: TGTGCCTGGAGTCGGGATCGGAGGAATGAGCAGTTCTTC. This codes for CAWSRDRRNEQFF.

The chain recombines TRBV2 with TRBJ2-7; 9 nucleotides line up with TRBD1. The trim removed 6 bases at V and 6 bases at J, leaving 6 bases unmatched. CDR3 length equals 13 residues. The V gene's germline CDR1 is SNHLY and CDR2 FYNNEI. CDR3 region: CASRGQGISEQYF. CDR3 sequence (DNA): TGTGCCAGCAGAGGACAGGGGATTAGCGAGCAGTACTTC.

The genes are TRBV19 and TRBJ1-4; 9 bases fit TRBD1. The CDR3 consists of 16 residues. Germline assignment: CDR1 LNHDA and CDR2 SQIVND (reference sequence). V lost 5 bases and J lost 8; bases outside the gene matches: 12. DNA of the CDR3: TGTGCCAGTAGTCCCCGACAGGGGGGCCGCGTGGAAAAACTGTTTTTT. Its protein is CASSPRQGGRVEKLFF.

The rearrangement joins TRBV6-5 to TRBJ2-5; 7 bases match TRBD2. The CDR3 runs 13 residues. Germline lookup yields CDR1 MNHEY and CDR2 SVGAGI. V lost 11 bases to trimming and J lost 4 bases; unmatched junction nucleotides: 10. This chain's CDR3 is CAASRGVLETQYF. The CDR3 nucleotides are TGTGCCGCAAGCCGGGGGGTTCTAGAGACCCAGTACTTC.

This clone was observed a few times. This chain connects TRBV7-3 to TRBJ1-1; D ambiguous. This CDR3 comprises 14 residues. Germline-derived CDR1 and CDR2 are SGHTA and FQGTGA. V lost 7 bases and J 0 bases, leaving 12 bases between the germline ends. CDR3 sequence (DNA): TGTGCCAGCACCTTTGGACTCATGAACACTGAAGCTTTCTTT. Its translation: CASTFGLMNTEAFF.

The V call is TRBV4-2, the J call TRBJ1-4; 9 nucleotides match TRBD1. Germline V gene lookup returns CDR1 LGHNA and CDR2 YNFKEQ. CDR3 length equals 19 residues. V was clipped by 0 bases and J by 4 bases; unmatched bases: 12. This CDR3 reads CASSQDVRTGDSFNEKLFF. The CDR3 DNA reads as TGTGCCAGCAGCCAAGATGTCAGGACAGGGGACTCTTTTAATGAAAAACTGTTTTTT.

This sequence joins TRBV7-3 and TRBJ2-7; D is ambiguous. V was clipped by 0 bases and J by 4 bases, with 7 bases between them. Germline-derived CDR1 and CDR2 are SGHTA and FQGTGA. This CDR3 has 13 residues. The CDR3 protein is CASSLTEGYEQYF. CDR3 nucleotides: TGTGCCAGCAGCTTAACGGAAGGGTACGAGCAGTACTTC.

The chain combines TRBV2 with TRBJ1-4, with D hard to call. With 9 bases removed from V and 8 bases from J, the gap between germline ends came to 16 bases. Per the germline V gene, CDR1 is SNHLY and CDR2 is FYNNEI. This CDR3 comprises 13 residues. The CDR3 DNA follows: TGTGCCAGTTTCACTGGGATGGGGGAAAAACTGTTTTTT. Amino acids: CASFTGMGEKLFF. Full variable domain (outside the CDR3, taken from reference TRBV2 and TRBJ1-4): EPEVTQTPSHQVTQMGQEVILRCVPISNHLYFYWYRQILGQKVEFLVSFYNNEISEKSEIFDDQFSVERPDGSNFTLKIRSTKLEDSAMYFCASFTGMGEKLFFGSGTQLSVL.

This clone has more than one count but fewer than ten. The chain joins TRBV4-3 to TRBJ1-1; the D gene is possibly TRBD1 (5 bases). Trimming took off 0 bases at V and 7 bases at J, with 15 bases between the two ends. CDR3 length equals 15 residues. CDR1 LGHNA and CDR2 YSLEER come from the germline V gene. The DNA for the CDR3 is TGCGCCAGCAGCCAAGAGCGAACTTACAGGAGTGAAGCTTTCTTT. Translation gives CASSQERTYRSEAFF.